These 28 T cell receptor beta chains came from one sample sequenced in a study of spatial heterogeneity in lung cancer. Regarding the study as a whole: For expanded intratumoral alpha and beta TCRs, counts tracked tumor mutation counts.

TCRdb re-derived calls from the 5' RACE reads in MiXCR, one entry per CDR3 protein. The table has around 100,000 distinct CDR3 sequences, about 4.4% seen once. Described time point: sample taken at primary tumor resection. For these receptors, no antigen is known. Specimen: lung tumor tissue, collected at surgery. These TCRs come from a male donor with early-stage non-small cell lung cancer.

This clonotype was counted many times. V is TRBV12-5 and J is TRBJ2-1; 9 positions agree with TRBD2. The CDR3 consists of 15 residues. V gave up 9 bases and J gave up 5 bases; unmatched junction bases: 11. CDR1 is LGHNT and CDR2 is FRNRAP in the germline V gene. The DNA of the CDR3 is TGTGCTAGCTATTTGCGGGAGGGAATCGACAATGAGCAGTTCTTC. Its translation is CASYLREGIDNEQFF.

The sample holds a few counts of this clonotype. The gene calls are TRBV28 and TRBJ2-7, with D possibly being TRBD1 (5 bases). Between the trimmed V and J ends, which lost 3 bases and 5 bases, there was a span of 8 bases. The germline V gene encodes CDR1 MDHEN and CDR2 SYDVKM. This CDR3 is 12 amino acids long. As DNA, the CDR3 is TGTGCCAGCAGTTTGGCCAGGGACGAGCAGTACTTC. Protein: CASSLARDEQYF.

This clonotype occurred many times. The rearrangement joins TRBV12-3 or TRBV12-4 to TRBJ1-5; a weak D match, TRBD1 (6 bases). The V gene lost 3 bases and the J gene lost 4 bases, with 10 bases spanning the gap. The length of the CDR3 is 14 residues. The CDR3 here is CASSFSRGNQPQHF. In DNA form, the CDR3 reads TGTGCCAGCAGTTTTAGCAGGGGAAATCAGCCCCAGCATTTT.

This clonotype came up many times. The CDR3 DNA reads as TGCGCCAGCAGCGCGACAGGGAACTCCTACGAGCAGTACTTC. Residues: CASSATGNSYEQYF. The chain carries TRBV5-1 and TRBJ2-7, with 7 bases matching TRBD1. Germline V lookup: CDR1 SGHRS, CDR2 YFSETQ. This CDR3 region has 14 residues. Trimming took 4 bases from V and 0 from J; bases not matched to a gene: 4.

There are a few counts of this clonotype. The CDR3 bases are TGTGCCAGCAGTCCCTACACAGGGGTTCGAAACACCGGGGAGCTGTTTTTT. As protein: CASSPYTGVRNTGELFF. The chain carries TRBV28 and TRBJ2-2, with 7 bases lining up with TRBD1. This CDR3 is 17 amino acids long. The ends lost 5 bases at V and 2 bases at J; junction bases unmatched: 11. Germline V lookup: CDR1 MDHEN, CDR2 SYDVKM.

This clonotype was seen many times. The chain links TRBV3-1 to TRBJ2-1; a weak D match, TRBD2 (5 bases). The V end lost 3 bases, the J end lost 7 bases, and 13 bases lay between the germline ends. This CDR3 spans 14 amino acids. Germline CDR1 LGHDT, CDR2 YNNKEL (reference sequence). As DNA, the CDR3 is TGTGCCAGCAGCCATCCAGCGGAAGAGAATGAGCAGTTCTTC. Amino acids: CASSHPAEENEQFF.

This clonotype came up a few times. The chain employs TRBV2 and TRBJ2-5; 9 nucleotides agree with TRBD2. V shed 7 bases and J 0 bases; nucleotides not matched to a gene: 9. Germline V lookup: CDR1 SNHLY, CDR2 FYNNEI. The CDR3 length is 16 residues. CDR3 in DNA: TGTGCCAGCACCCGTCGGACTAGCGAGTACCAAGAGACCCAGTACTTC. It yields the protein CASTRRTSEYQETQYF.

This clonotype has at least ten counts. The chain joins TRBV20-1 to TRBJ2-7; D ambiguous. The CDR3 sequence is 14 residues long. The V end was cut by 5 bases, the J end by 6 bases, with 20 bases between. Germline CDR1 reads DFQATT; CDR2 reads SNEGSKA (reference sequence). CDR3 coding DNA: TGCAGTGCTTTGGCCTTACATTATGCGAGCGAGCAGTACTTC. It yields the protein CSALALHYASEQYF.

For this clonotype: A much bigger clone sits one base away, suggesting this may be a read error. The chain combines TRBV2 with TRBJ2-2; D not resolved. Germline V gene data show CDR1 as SNHLY and CDR2 as FYNNEI. CDR3 size: 15 residues. V lost 7 bases and J lost 4, with 16 bases in between. The CDR3 sequence: CASKITLLSTGELFF. In DNA form, the CDR3 reads TGTGCCAGCAAAATCACACTATTAAGCACCGGGGAGCTGTTTTTT.

This clonotype was seen a few times. J is TRBJ2-3 and V is TRBV4-1; D not certain. The CDR3 totals 13 residues. CDR1 MGHRA and CDR2 YSYEKL come from the germline V gene. The V gene lost 4 bases and the J gene lost 2 bases, with 7 bases spanning the gap. The chain's CDR3 is CASSRLNTDTQYF. The CDR3 DNA is TGCGCCAGCAGCCGGCTGAACACAGATACGCAGTATTTT.

The sample holds a few counts of this clonotype. The V gene is TRBV6-2 or TRBV6-3, the J gene TRBJ2-7, with D possibly TRBD1 on 6 matching bases. The germline V gene encodes CDR1 MNHEY and CDR2 SVGEGT. Trimming stripped 1 base from V and 6 bases from J, with 16 bases between. This CDR3 comprises 15 residues. For the CDR3, the DNA is TGTGCCAGCAGTTACTGTACACAGGGACCCTGCGAGCAGTACTTC. Translating gives CASSYCTQGPCEQYF.

This clonotype was counted between two and nine times. This rearrangement joins TRBV30 to TRBJ2-1; 10 bases align to TRBD1. V lost 4 bases, J lost 7 bases, and 7 bases stayed unmatched. Germline V gene lookup returns CDR1 GTSNPN and CDR2 SVGIG (reference sequence). This CDR3 spans 14 amino acids. The CDR3 protein is CAWNRDRGWNEQFF. In DNA, the CDR3 is TGTGCCTGGAACCGGGACAGGGGTTGGAATGAGCAGTTCTTC.

This clonotype was seen ten or more times. The chain's CDR3 is CASSFGLVRFQTDTDTQYF. In DNA, the CDR3 is TGTGCCAGCAGCTTCGGACTAGTCAGATTTCAAACGGACACAGATACGCAGTATTTT. The V gene is TRBV5-6, the J gene TRBJ2-3, with 7 bases lining up with TRBD2. CDR1 is SGHDT and CDR2 is YYEEEE in the germline V gene. The CDR3 covers 19 residues. After removal of 2 bases from V and 2 bases from J, the junction contained 17 bases not matched to a gene. The full variable domain, its missing parts supplied by reference TRBV5-6 and TRBJ2-3, is DAGVTQSPTHLIKTRGQQVTLRCSPKSGHDTVSWYQQALGQGPQFIFQYYEEEERQRGNFPDRFSGHQFPNYSSELNVNALLLGDSALYLCASSFGLVRFQTDTDTQYFGPGTRLTVL.

This clonotype was seen at least ten times. The chain is built from TRBV20-1 and TRBJ2-3; 7 bases fit TRBD2. Trimming removed 5 bases from V and 3 bases from J; junction bases left unmatched: 11. Germline V gene sequence: CDR1 DFQATT, CDR2 SNEGSKA (reference sequence). The CDR3 length is 15 residues. CDR3 DNA: TGCAGTGCTCACGAGTTTGCGGGAGAGACAGATACGCAGTATTTT. It yields the protein CSAHEFAGETDTQYF.

The chain has TRBV11-1 and TRBJ1-1; D is undetermined. The CDR3 covers 15 residues. V lost 5 bases, J lost 0 bases, and 13 bases lay in between. Germline loops: CDR1 SGHAT, CDR2 FQDESV (reference sequence). CDR3 in DNA: TGTGCCAGCAGCCGCCCAGCCCGGGTGAACACTGAAGCTTTCTTT. It encodes CASSRPARVNTEAFF.

The V and J genes are TRBV2 and TRBJ2-1; 10 positions agree with TRBD2. The CDR3 has 16 amino acids. Germline CDR1 and CDR2: SNHLY and FYNNEI. Trimming removed 3 bases from V and 7 bases from J; junction bases left unmatched: 9. The CDR3 DNA reads as TGTGCCAGCAGTGATCTGAGCGGGAGGGCCGGGAATGAGCAGTTCTTC. This translates into CASSDLSGRAGNEQFF.

This clonotype was observed at least ten times. V and J are TRBV18 and TRBJ1-1; D remains ambiguous. Germline values: CDR1 KGHSH, CDR2 LQKENI. V gave up 2 bases and J gave up 0 bases, with 13 bases separating them. This CDR3 contains 16 residues. CDR3 bases: TGTGCCAGCTCACCAAGTTCGGGCGCAGTGAACACTGAAGCTTTCTTT. It yields the protein CASSPSSGAVNTEAFF.

This clonotype was found many times. The CDR3, as DNA: TGCGCCAGCAGCACTAGCTACAATGAGCAGTTCTTC. Translation: CASSTSYNEQFF. This chain uses TRBV5-1 with TRBJ2-1; tentatively, D is TRBD2 (5 bases). Trimming pared 4 bases from V and 3 bases from J, leaving 5 bases between. Germline CDR1 SGHRS, CDR2 YFSETQ. The CDR3 extends over 12 amino acids. Full variable domain (outside the CDR3, taken from reference TRBV5-1 and TRBJ2-1): KAGVTQTPRYLIKTRGQQVTLSCSPISGHRSVSWYQQTPGQGLQFLFEYFSETQRNKGNFPGRFSGRQFSNSRSEMNVSTLELGDSALYLCASSTSYNEQFFGPGTRLTVL.

This clonotype has more than one count but fewer than ten. The chain links TRBV10-3 to TRBJ2-1; D gene uncertain. The CDR3 spans 12 residues. V shed 4 bases and J shed 9 bases, with 10 bases lying between them. CDR1 and CDR2 from the germline V gene are ENHRY and SYGVKD. The chain's CDR3 is CAISGDLGEQFF. In nucleotides, the CDR3 is TGTGCCATCAGTGGAGATTTAGGTGAGCAGTTCTTC.

The rearrangement joins TRBV28 to TRBJ1-6, with no clear D. CDR3 length: 12 residues. The germline V gene has CDR1 MDHEN and CDR2 SYDVKM. V dropped 6 bases and J dropped 10 bases, with 10 bases sitting between them. The CDR3 nucleotides read TGTGCCAGCAGCCTACGAAGCTCACCCCTCCACTTT. Protein product: CASSLRSSPLHF.

This clonotype was seen at least ten times. The chain employs TRBV7-9 and TRBJ1-1; no firm D call. Germline V gene data show CDR1 as SEHNR and CDR2 as FQNEAQ (reference sequence). The CDR3 has 10 amino acids. Trimming shortened V by 8 bases and J by 7 bases, and 8 bases separated the two germline ends. CDR3 nucleotides: TGTGCCAGCGAAGACTTTGAAGCTTTCTTT. Its protein is CASEDFEAFF.

The table lists this clonotype with many counts. V is TRBV28 and J is TRBJ2-3, with 9 bases matching TRBD1. Germline values: CDR1 MDHEN, CDR2 SYDVKM. The junction had 2 bases not matched to a gene; V was cut back by 3 bases and J by 1 base. CDR3 length: 15 residues. The CDR3 loop reads CASSFWDRGTDTQYF. CDR3 DNA: TGTGCCAGCAGTTTCTGGGACAGGGGCACAGATACGCAGTATTTT.

The sample holds many counts of this clonotype. The V gene is TRBV29-1, the J gene TRBJ2-1; 8 bases agree with TRBD2. The CDR3 spans 16 residues. Germline-derived CDR1 and CDR2 are SQVTM and ANQGSEA. V gave up 5 bases and J gave up 4 bases; unmatched junction bases: 13. The CDR3 loop reads CSVPGEVAGLYNEQFF. The CDR3 coding sequence is TGCAGCGTTCCCGGCGAGGTAGCGGGATTATACAATGAGCAGTTCTTC.

Ten or more counts support this clonotype. The chain links TRBV6-1 to TRBJ2-7; the match to TRBD1 covers 7 bases. The CDR3 contains 14 residues. Germline-derived CDR1 and CDR2 are MNHNS and SASEGT. After removal of 6 bases from V and 5 bases from J, the junction contained 10 bases not matched to a gene. The CDR3 DNA reads as TGTGCCAGCAGACGGATCGAACAGGGGAACGAGCAGTACTTC. Translating it yields CASRRIEQGNEQYF.

This clonotype was seen repeatedly, ten times or more. This rearrangement joins TRBV10-1 to TRBJ2-1, with D perhaps matching TRBD2 (6 bases). CDR3 length: 16 amino acids. Germline V gene lookup returns CDR1 WNHNN and CDR2 SYGVQD (reference sequence). Trimming shortened V by 5 bases and J by 0 bases, and 14 bases separated the two germline ends. CDR3 region: CASSPAGEASYNEQFF. The CDR3 DNA is TGCGCCAGCAGTCCAGCCGGGGAGGCCTCCTACAATGAGCAGTTCTTC.

Ten or more counts support this clonotype. The chain employs TRBV4-1 and TRBJ1-3; perhaps TRBD1 as D (5 bases). The germline CDR1 and CDR2 sequences are MGHRA and YSYEKL. V lost 4 bases and J 2 bases, leaving 18 bases between the germline ends. The CDR3 is made up of 17 amino acids. The CDR3, as DNA: TGCGCCAGCAGCCTTTTCATTGGAAGGGACCCTGGAAACACCATATATTTT. Translation gives CASSLFIGRDPGNTIYF.

This clonotype has at least ten counts. CDR3 DNA sequence: TGTGCCAGCAGTATCTCCCCCCGTCTTCAACCCGGCACTGAAGCTTTCTTT. It is translated as CASSISPRLQPGTEAFF. The chain has TRBV27 and TRBJ1-1; D is ambiguous. The CDR3 loop spans 17 amino acids. From germline, CDR1 is MNHEY and CDR2 SMNVEV (reference sequence). Trimming cost V 5 bases and J 4 bases, with 23 bases left between them.

This clonotype was seen at least ten times. The chain is built from TRBV9 and TRBJ2-1; D not resolved. The V end was cut by 0 bases, the J end by 0 bases, with 4 bases between. Germline loops: CDR1 SGDLS, CDR2 YYNGEE. CDR3 size: 14 residues. The CDR3 DNA is TGTGCCAGCAGCGTAGCGGGCTCCTACAATGAGCAGTTCTTC. Translated: CASSVAGSYNEQFF.